The next 4 T cell receptor beta chains were all read from a single sample in a study of T cell changes during pregnancy in multiple sclerosis. Measured with immunoSEQ multiplex PCR; TCRdb has only the in-frame clones, and not every one. The sample consists of roughly 50,000 clones, around 94% of them appearing once. The input for sequencing was CD4+ T cells from peripheral blood mononuclear cells, taken in the third trimester of pregnancy. These TCRs come from a female donor with multiple sclerosis, enrolled in a pregnancy study.

The chain uses TRBV27 and TRBJ2-7; D might be TRBD2 (7 bases). V lost 3 bases to trimming and J lost 3 bases, with 18 bases between them. Germline values: CDR1 MNHEY, CDR2 SMNVEV (reference sequence). This CDR3 region has 16 residues. The CDR3 sequence is CASSFYLGGVHYEQYF. In DNA, the CDR3 is TGTGCCAGCAGTTTCTACCTAGGGGGGGTACACTACGAGCAGTACTTC.

The chain uses TRBV28 and TRBJ2-7; 7 bases match TRBD2. Germline V gene lookup returns CDR1 MDHEN and CDR2 SYDVKM. There are 13 residues in the CDR3. The junction had 2 bases not matched to a gene; V was cut back by 3 bases and J by 3 bases. The CDR3 DNA follows: TGTGCCAGCAGTTTCGGGAGGTACTACGAGCAGTACTTC. This gives the protein CASSFGRYYEQYF.

CDR3 DNA sequence: TGCGCCAGCAGCCAAGTACCCGGGAATCATGGCTACACCTTC. It codes for CASSQVPGNHGYTF. The chain employs TRBV4-3 and TRBJ1-2; the D is unclear. V was clipped by 1 base and J by 6 bases, with 12 bases between them. This CDR3 has 14 amino acids. The V gene's germline CDR1 is LGHNA and CDR2 YSLEER.

The chain couples TRBV19 to TRBJ1-2; tentative D call: TRBD1 (6 bases). This CDR3 comprises 15 residues. V lost 6 bases to trimming and J lost 3 bases, with 17 bases between them. Per germline, CDR1 LNHDA and CDR2 SQIVND (reference sequence). The CDR3: CASSQQGTAYYGYTF. CDR3 nucleotide sequence: TGTGCCAGTAGCCAACAGGGAACGGCTTACTATGGCTACACCTTC.